This T cell receptor beta chain was obtained from a study of blood T cell repertoires in COVID-19. Study as a whole: Sources were T cells, B-cell-depleted T cells, or PBMCs; the material itself was cDNA or gDNA.

Trimming removed 2 bases from V and 3 bases from J; junction bases left unmatched: 17. The CDR3 is made up of 19 amino acids. Germline V lookup: CDR1 MNHEY, CDR2 SVGEGT. This clone has a handful of counts. Original data processing: From reference gene primer amplification, estimates of nucleated cell counts were derived. Profiled with immunoSEQ multiplex PCR; TCRdb holds only in-frame clones, not every one. V and J calls and clone size are as listed in that table; D and trimming were resolved from the DNA. This table holds over 100,000 clones, around 81% found once. Sequencing was carried out using peripheral blood. This clonotype was sampled from a woman aged 55-70 years with active or convalescent COVID-19. The rearrangement links TRBV6-2 or TRBV6-3 to TRBJ1-1; TRBD1 agrees at 8 bases. DNA of the CDR3: TGTGCCAGCAGTTACCCGAGGACAGGGAGGTCATCTCTAGACACTGAAGCTTTCTTT. This sequence encodes CASSYPRTGRSSLDTEAFF.